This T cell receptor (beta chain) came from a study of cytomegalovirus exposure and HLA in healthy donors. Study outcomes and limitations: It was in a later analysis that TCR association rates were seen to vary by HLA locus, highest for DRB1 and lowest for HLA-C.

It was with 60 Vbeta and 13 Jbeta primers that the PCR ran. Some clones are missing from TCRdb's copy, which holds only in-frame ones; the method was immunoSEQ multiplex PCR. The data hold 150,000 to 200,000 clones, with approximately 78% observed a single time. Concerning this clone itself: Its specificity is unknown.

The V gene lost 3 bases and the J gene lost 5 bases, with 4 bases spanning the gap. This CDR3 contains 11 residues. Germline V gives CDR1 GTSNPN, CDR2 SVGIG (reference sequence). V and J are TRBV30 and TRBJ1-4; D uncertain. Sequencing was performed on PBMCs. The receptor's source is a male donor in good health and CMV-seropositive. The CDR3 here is CAWSQNEKLFF. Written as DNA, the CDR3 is TGTGCCTGGAGCCAAAATGAAAAACTGTTTTTT.